Listed below are T cell receptor beta chains from one sample, sequenced in a study of T cell repertoires in cytomegalovirus infection. These TCRs are of unknown antigen specificity. One entry per CDR3 protein, called by TCRdb with MiXCR from the reads. This sample has tens of thousands of distinct CDR3 sequences, with approximately 22% found just once. The sample consisted of PBMCs, sequenced either directly or after in vitro stimulation (not recorded which). These receptors all come from a human donor in good health (CMV status not recorded). Some clones in this sample may be carry-over from other donors' samples. Both conserved end residues are trimmed from each CDR3.

j_gene: TRBJ2-3; v_gene: TRBV5-4; CDR3aa: ASSLLVSGSRADTQY
j_gene: TRBJ2-3; v_gene: TRBV20-1; CDR3aa: SARVRTGLDTDTQY
j_gene: TRBJ2-5; v_gene: TRBV5-5; CDR3aa: ASSLAPQGLQETQY
j_gene: TRBJ2-4; v_gene: TRBV5-4; CDR3aa: ASSFRDRGNIQY
j_gene: TRBJ1-4; v_gene: TRBV7-9; CDR3aa: ASRRRGRGEKLF
j_gene: TRBJ1-5; v_gene: TRBV7-9; CDR3aa: ASSAQGQPQH
j_gene: TRBJ1-2; v_gene: TRBV20-1; CDR3aa: SASQGDYGYT
j_gene: TRBJ2-1; v_gene: TRBV5-4; CDR3aa: ASSGDPNEQF
j_gene: TRBJ2-1; v_gene: TRBV7-2; CDR3aa: ASSLVGGDRIGEQF
j_gene: TRBJ1-1; v_gene: TRBV4-1; CDR3aa: ASSQDLPARLRYTEAF
j_gene: TRBJ2-7; v_gene: TRBV7-9; CDR3aa: ASSSSGSYEQY
j_gene: TRBJ2-1; v_gene: TRBV7-2; CDR3aa: ASGILYNEQF
j_gene: TRBJ2-5; v_gene: TRBV20-1; CDR3aa: SARGLEETQY
j_gene: TRBJ2-1; v_gene: TRBV4-1; CDR3aa: ASSRSGSTSGGSNEQF
j_gene: TRBJ2-7; v_gene: TRBV4-2; CDR3aa: ASSQDGPSSGGRYEQY
j_gene: TRBJ2-5; v_gene: TRBV20-1; CDR3aa: SARDPNSGIQETQY
j_gene: TRBJ2-7; v_gene: TRBV6-2/TRBV6-3; CDR3aa: ASSRYLYEQY
j_gene: TRBJ2-2; v_gene: TRBV7-6; CDR3aa: ASGGLAGTGELF
j_gene: TRBJ2-7; v_gene: TRBV3-1; CDR3aa: ASSQISGGAAYEQY
j_gene: TRBJ2-1; v_gene: TRBV12-3/TRBV12-4; CDR3aa: ASTPVGYNEQF
j_gene: TRBJ2-3; v_gene: TRBV20-1; CDR3aa: SATGTWDTNTDTQY
j_gene: TRBJ2-2; v_gene: TRBV5-6; CDR3aa: ASSLQGLAGNTGELF
j_gene: TRBJ2-3; v_gene: TRBV7-8; CDR3aa: ASRWGRFTDTQY
j_gene: TRBJ2-1; v_gene: TRBV6-4; CDR3aa: ASTLVAGSYNEQF
j_gene: TRBJ2-5; v_gene: TRBV6-8; CDR3aa: ASRGTAQETQY
j_gene: TRBJ2-1; v_gene: TRBV20-1; CDR3aa: SAAPGREPNEQF
j_gene: TRBJ2-7; v_gene: TRBV7-9; CDR3aa: ASSPVSGRYGSYEQY
j_gene: TRBJ2-2; v_gene: TRBV12-3/TRBV12-4; CDR3aa: ASSDTGTRNGELF
j_gene: TRBJ2-7; v_gene: TRBV10-3; CDR3aa: ATQGFDEQY
j_gene: TRBJ2-2; v_gene: TRBV7-2; CDR3aa: ASNINTGELF
j_gene: TRBJ2-3; v_gene: TRBV7-9; CDR3aa: ASSLGPRDTQY
j_gene: TRBJ2-7; v_gene: TRBV5-6; CDR3aa: ASSTGTGPYEQY
j_gene: TRBJ2-1; v_gene: TRBV19; CDR3aa: ASSIGGDPTYNEQF
j_gene: TRBJ2-1; v_gene: TRBV20-1; CDR3aa: STPEPHEQF
j_gene: TRBJ2-3; v_gene: TRBV2; CDR3aa: ASSEAAAGDLDTQY
j_gene: TRBJ2-3; v_gene: TRBV5-6; CDR3aa: ASSVTGSTDTQY
j_gene: TRBJ2-3; v_gene: TRBV4-3; CDR3aa: ASSQAPAGGPGLGTDTQY
j_gene: TRBJ2-5; v_gene: TRBV7-9; CDR3aa: ASSLPQLSGETQY
j_gene: TRBJ2-1; v_gene: TRBV12-3/TRBV12-4; CDR3aa: ASSFGGREQF
j_gene: TRBJ2-1; v_gene: TRBV7-9; CDR3aa: ASSHHPGTAKNEQF
j_gene: TRBJ2-3; v_gene: TRBV20-1; CDR3aa: SAQAGARTDTQY
j_gene: TRBJ1-1; v_gene: TRBV9; CDR3aa: ASSGPGGLDTEAF
j_gene: TRBJ2-3; v_gene: TRBV5-6; CDR3aa: ASSLSFLAGETDTQY
j_gene: TRBJ2-5; v_gene: TRBV27; CDR3aa: ASSPTDNQETQY
j_gene: TRBJ2-1; v_gene: TRBV29-1; CDR3aa: SVSHVAGPESNEQF
j_gene: TRBJ1-5; v_gene: TRBV12-5; CDR3aa: ASGLVDRQPQH
j_gene: TRBJ2-1; v_gene: TRBV7-9; CDR3aa: ASWGLSPNEQF
j_gene: TRBJ2-1; v_gene: TRBV4-1; CDR3aa: ASSQDMQIREQF
j_gene: TRBJ2-3; v_gene: TRBV5-6; CDR3aa: ASSFSSSGSTDTQY